Here is one T cell receptor (beta chain) with its context. This entry is derived from a study of blood T cell repertoires in COVID-19. Study background: Some COVID-19 samples were acute and others convalescent; all came from the United States, Italy and Spain. Nucleic acid was either cDNA or gDNA, and it came from T cells, B-cell-depleted T cells, or PBMCs.

Per the original data handling: From reference gene primer amplification, estimates of nucleated cell counts were derived. Sequencing was performed with immunoSEQ multiplex PCR; in TCRdb, only in-frame clones are kept and a portion is missing. That table furnishes V, J and clone size, whereas the DNA furnished D and trimming. The table has about 280,000 clones, around 82% seen once. The CDR3 has 15 amino acids. Germline CDR1 reads MNHEY; CDR2 reads SVGAGI. J was trimmed by 2 bases and V by 10 bases; bases with no gene match: 12. The sample taken for sequencing was peripheral blood. The rearrangement uses TRBV6-5 and TRBJ2-3; the match to TRBD2 covers 7 bases. The source is a woman aged 45 to 65 who had recovered from COVID-19. The CDR3 nucleotides are TGTGCCACCGAGGGAGGGAACGCCAACACAGATACGCAGTATTTT. It is translated as CATEGGNANTDTQYF.